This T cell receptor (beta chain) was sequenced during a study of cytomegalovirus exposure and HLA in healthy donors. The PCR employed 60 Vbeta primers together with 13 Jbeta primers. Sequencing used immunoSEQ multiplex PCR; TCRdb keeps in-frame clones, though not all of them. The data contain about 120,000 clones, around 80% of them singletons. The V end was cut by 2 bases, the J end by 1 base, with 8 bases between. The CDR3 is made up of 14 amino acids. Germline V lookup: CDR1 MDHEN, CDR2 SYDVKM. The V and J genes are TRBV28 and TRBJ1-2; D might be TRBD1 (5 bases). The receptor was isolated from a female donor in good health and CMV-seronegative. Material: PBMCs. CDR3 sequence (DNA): TGTGCCAGCAGTTTAAAAGGACATAACTATGGCTACACCTTC. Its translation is CASSLKGHNYGYTF.